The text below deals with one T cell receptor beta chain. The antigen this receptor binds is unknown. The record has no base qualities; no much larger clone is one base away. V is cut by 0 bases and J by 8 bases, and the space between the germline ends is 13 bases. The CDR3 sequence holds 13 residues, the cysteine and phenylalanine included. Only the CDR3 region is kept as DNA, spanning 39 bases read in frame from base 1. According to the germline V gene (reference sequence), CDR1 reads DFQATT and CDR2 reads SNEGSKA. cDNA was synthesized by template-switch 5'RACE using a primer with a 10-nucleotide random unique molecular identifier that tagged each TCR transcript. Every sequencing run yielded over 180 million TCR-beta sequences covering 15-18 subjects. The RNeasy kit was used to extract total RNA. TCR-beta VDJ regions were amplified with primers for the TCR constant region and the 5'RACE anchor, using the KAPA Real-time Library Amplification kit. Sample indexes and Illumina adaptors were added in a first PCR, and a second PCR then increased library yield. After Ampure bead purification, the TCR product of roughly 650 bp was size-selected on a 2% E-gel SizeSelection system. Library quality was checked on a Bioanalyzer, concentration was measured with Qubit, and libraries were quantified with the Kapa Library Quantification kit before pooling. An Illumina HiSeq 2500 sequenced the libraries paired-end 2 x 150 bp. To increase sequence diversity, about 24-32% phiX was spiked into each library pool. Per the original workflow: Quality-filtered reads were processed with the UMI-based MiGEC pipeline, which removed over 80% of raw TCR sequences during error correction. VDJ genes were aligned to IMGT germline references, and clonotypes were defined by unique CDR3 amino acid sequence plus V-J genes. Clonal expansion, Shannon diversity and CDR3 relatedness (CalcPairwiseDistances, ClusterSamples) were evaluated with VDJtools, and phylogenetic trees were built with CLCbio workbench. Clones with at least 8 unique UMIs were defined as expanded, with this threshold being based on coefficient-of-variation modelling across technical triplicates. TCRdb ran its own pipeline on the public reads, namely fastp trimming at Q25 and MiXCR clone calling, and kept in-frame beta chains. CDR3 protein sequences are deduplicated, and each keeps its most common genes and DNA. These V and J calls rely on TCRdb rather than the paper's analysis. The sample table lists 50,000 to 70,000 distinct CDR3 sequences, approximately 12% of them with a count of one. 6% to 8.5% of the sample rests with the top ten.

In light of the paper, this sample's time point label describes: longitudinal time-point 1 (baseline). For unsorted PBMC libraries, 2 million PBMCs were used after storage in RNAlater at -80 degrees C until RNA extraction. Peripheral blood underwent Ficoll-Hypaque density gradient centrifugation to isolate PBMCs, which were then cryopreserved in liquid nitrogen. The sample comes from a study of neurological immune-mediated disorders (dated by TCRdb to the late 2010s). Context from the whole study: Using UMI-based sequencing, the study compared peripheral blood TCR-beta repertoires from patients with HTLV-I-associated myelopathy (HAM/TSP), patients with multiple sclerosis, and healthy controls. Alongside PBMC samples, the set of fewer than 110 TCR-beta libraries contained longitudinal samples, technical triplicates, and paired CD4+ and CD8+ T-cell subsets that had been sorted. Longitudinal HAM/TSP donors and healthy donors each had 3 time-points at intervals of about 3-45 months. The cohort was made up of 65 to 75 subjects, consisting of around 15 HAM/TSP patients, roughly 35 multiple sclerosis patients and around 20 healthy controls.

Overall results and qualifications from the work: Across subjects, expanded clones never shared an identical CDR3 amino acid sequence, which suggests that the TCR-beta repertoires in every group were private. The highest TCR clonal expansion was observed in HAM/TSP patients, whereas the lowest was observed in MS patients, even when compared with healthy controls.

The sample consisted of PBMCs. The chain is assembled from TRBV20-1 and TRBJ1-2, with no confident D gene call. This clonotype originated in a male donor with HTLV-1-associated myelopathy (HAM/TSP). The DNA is TGCAGTGCTAGAGAGTCCCATCTTGGCGGCTACACCTTC. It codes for CSARESHLGGYTF.